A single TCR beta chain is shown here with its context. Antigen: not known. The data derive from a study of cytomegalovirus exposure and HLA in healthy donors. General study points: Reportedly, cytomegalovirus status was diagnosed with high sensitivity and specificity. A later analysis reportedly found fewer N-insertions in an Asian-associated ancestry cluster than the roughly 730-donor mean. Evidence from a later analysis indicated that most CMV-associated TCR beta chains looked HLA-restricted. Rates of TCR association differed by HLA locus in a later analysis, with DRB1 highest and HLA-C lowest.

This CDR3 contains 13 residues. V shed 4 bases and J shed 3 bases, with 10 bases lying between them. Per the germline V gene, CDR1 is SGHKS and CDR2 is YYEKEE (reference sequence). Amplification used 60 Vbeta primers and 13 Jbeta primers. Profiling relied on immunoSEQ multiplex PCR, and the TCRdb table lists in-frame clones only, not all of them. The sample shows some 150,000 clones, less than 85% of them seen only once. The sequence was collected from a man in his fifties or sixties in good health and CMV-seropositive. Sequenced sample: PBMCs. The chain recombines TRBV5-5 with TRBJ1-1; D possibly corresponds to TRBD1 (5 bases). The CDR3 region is CASSRAGDTEAFF. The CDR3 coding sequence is TGTGCCAGCAGCCGGGCGGGGGACACTGAAGCTTTCTTT.